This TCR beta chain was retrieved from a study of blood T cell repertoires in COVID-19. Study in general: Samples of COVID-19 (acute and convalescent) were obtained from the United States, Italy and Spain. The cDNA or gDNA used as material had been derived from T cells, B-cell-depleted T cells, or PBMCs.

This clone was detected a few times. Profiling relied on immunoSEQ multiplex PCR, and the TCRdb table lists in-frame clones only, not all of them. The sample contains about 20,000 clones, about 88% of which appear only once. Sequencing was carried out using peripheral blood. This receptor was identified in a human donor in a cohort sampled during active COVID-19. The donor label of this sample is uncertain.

As DNA, the CDR3 is TGCGCCAGCAGCTTGATACAGGGTTATGGCTACACCTTC. It translates to CASSLIQGYGYTF. This sequence joins TRBV5-1 and TRBJ1-2, with a possible D match to TRBD1 (6 bases). Trimming left V 1 base short and J 5 bases short, with 9 bases between. Germline lookup yields CDR1 SGHRS and CDR2 YFSETQ. The CDR3 is 13 residues long. Full variable domain (missing parts from reference TRBV5-1 and TRBJ1-2): KAGVTQTPRYLIKTRGQQVTLSCSPISGHRSVSWYQQTPGQGLQFLFEYFSETQRNKGNFPGRFSGRQFSNSRSEMNVSTLELGDSALYLCASSLIQGYGYTFGSGTRLTVV.